Sequencing of this TCR beta chain was carried out in a study of T cells after yellow fever vaccination (dated by TCRdb to between 2019 and 2020). With regard to the full study: The SMART-Seq v4 Ultra Low Input RNA kit was used to prepare libraries from fractions with low cell numbers. Blood was collected at multiple timepoints before and after primary and secondary immunization, and bulk PBMC replicates and cell subsets were isolated. To track T-cell clones before and after primary and booster YFV17D yellow fever vaccination, bulk TCR alpha and beta repertoires were sequenced longitudinally. Two healthy male donors made up the cohort, one aged 18 to 30 years and the other aged 30 to 40 years.

TCR cDNA was synthesized by 5'RACE template switching, which introduced a universal primer site and unique molecular identifiers. Priming of cDNA synthesis was performed from both the TCR alpha and TCR beta constant segments. Libraries were amplified in two PCR steps, with sample barcodes and sequencing adapters added in the second step. Sequencing of libraries was performed on Illumina HiSeq 2500 (2x100 bp) or NovaSeq (2x150 bp). As for the authors' bioinformatics: MIGEC handled demultiplexing of reads and collapsing into UMI consensus sequences, while MiXCR performed V(D)J alignment. Vaccine-responding clonotypes were defined with edgeR using replicate PBMC samples, requiring FDR below 0.01 and a log2 fold change above 5 up to day 15. Each bulk clonotype was labeled CD4 or CD8 based on which sequenced repertoire, CD4 or CD8, contained the clonotype at higher abundance. The public reads were reprocessed in TCRdb via fastp at Q25 and MiXCR, keeping in-frame beta chains. Merged by CDR3 protein, the rows form single entries marked with the most common genes and DNA. TCRdb, rather than the study authors, made the V and J calls. The sample includes 450,000 to 650,000 distinct CDR3 sequences, with roughly 12% observed a single time. In total, the top ten clones hold over 13% of the sample.

This clonotype was detected a few times. Its cognate antigen has yet to be identified. No clone much larger than this one lies a single base away; base qualities are absent. The treatment or condition label, read with the paper, signifies: live attenuated yellow fever vaccine strain. At each blood-draw timepoint, two biological replicates of bulk PBMCs were obtained. A standard Ficoll-Paque protocol was used to isolate PBMCs from peripheral blood. TriZol was used to extract RNA from bulk PBMCs, CD4 and CD8 fractions, and dextramer-positive and dextramer-negative fractions. From its cysteine to its phenylalanine, the CDR3 spans 14 amino acids. The DNA shown is the 42-base CDR3, in frame from base 1. CDR1 and CDR2 were assigned from the germline V gene as SGHTA and FQGTGA. V was cut back by 6 bases and J by 1 base, leaving a gap of 9 bases between them. Points the paper makes about the study in general: Because only a couple of donors were included in the study, the extent to which the findings can be generalized is limited. Because abundant contaminating clonotypes from the bulk population could be contained in FACS-sorted repertoires, computational filtering was required. A small share of clonotypes occurred in both CD4 and CD8 compartments, likely arising from convergent recombination. After the booster, most clones that had expanded after primary vaccination were detected again (roughly 95% of CD4 and 70% to 90% of CD8), suggesting broad maintenance of memory. Compared with the primary T-cell response, the secondary T-cell response was weaker but faster, peaking on day 5 rather than day 15.

This sequence uses TRBV7-3 and TRBJ2-2, with the D gene not confidently named. Here the sequenced sample was PBMCs, taken on the day of the yellow fever booster vaccination. This TCR was sampled from a man aged 25 to 45 who received the YFV17D yellow fever vaccine. Here the CDR3 is given as CASRPPGNTGELFF. The DNA is TGTGCCAGCAGACCTCCGGGGAACACCGGGGAGCTGTTTTTT.